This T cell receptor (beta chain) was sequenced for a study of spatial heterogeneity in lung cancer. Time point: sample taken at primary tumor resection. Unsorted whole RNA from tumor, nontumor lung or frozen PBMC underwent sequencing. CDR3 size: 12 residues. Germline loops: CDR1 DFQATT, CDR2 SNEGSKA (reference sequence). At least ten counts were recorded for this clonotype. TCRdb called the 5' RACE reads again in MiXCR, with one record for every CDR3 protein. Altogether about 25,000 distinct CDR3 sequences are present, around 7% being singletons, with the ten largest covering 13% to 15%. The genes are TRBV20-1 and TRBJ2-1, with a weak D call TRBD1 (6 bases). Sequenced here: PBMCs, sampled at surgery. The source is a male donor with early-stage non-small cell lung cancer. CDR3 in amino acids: CSAMRGLGEQFF. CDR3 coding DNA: TGCAGCGCCATGAGGGGGTTGGGTGAGCAGTTCTTC.